The T cell receptor (beta chain) described here comes from a study of regulatory T cells in long-lasting Graves disease. Overall study results and limits: TRBV28, TRBJ1-2 and TRBJ2-5 emerged as the favored segments in persistent disease. Persistent Graves' patients showed reduced TCR diversity versus newly diagnosed patients.

This clonotype occurred many times. Its cognate antigen is unknown. This CDR3 has 16 amino acids. V was clipped by 4 bases and J by 7 bases, with 20 bases between them. The V gene's germline CDR1 is SNHLY and CDR2 FYNNEI. Relying on iRepertoire HTBI primers and Arm-PCR of CDR3 regions, the team built TCR beta libraries. TCRdb reanalysed the multiplex PCR reads using MiXCR and keeps one entry per CDR3 protein. This sample has approximately 440,000 distinct CDR3 sequences, with around 15% found just once. Time point here: newly diagnosed GD, antithyroid drugs for less than 3 months. Making the TCR library involved RNA that had been extracted from PBMCs. These data also formed part of another study, on T cells in Graves' hyperthyroidism and ophthalmopathy. This second report adds: TCR CDR3 regions were first amplified by RT-PCR with HTBI primers. The model made its ophthalmopathy prediction, and onset followed a median approximately six months later.

V usage is TRBV2 and J usage is TRBJ2-4; TRBD1 or TRBD2 may be the D gene (5 bases each). The source is a man in his forties with Graves disease. The specimen was peripheral blood mononuclear cells (PBMCs), collected at new diagnosis, from a patient treated with antithyroid drugs. The CDR3 spells CASSAEGRLYSNIQYF. CDR3 sequence (DNA): TGTGCCAGCAGTGCCGAGGGACGGTTGTATTCGAACATTCAGTACTTC.